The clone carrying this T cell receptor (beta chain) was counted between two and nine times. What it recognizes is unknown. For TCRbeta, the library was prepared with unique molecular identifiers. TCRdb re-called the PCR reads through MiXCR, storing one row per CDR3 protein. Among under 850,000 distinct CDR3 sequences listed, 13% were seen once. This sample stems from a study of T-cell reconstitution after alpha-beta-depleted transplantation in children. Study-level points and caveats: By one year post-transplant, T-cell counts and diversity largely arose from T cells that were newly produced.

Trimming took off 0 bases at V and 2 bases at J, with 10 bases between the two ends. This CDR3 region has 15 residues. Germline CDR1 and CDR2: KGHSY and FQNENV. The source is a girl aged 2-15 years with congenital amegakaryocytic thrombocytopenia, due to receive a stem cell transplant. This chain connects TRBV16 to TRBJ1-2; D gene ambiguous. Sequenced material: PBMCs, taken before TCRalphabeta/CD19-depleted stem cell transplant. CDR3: CASSQSGRPNYGYTF. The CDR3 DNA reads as TGTGCCAGCAGCCAATCGGGCAGGCCCAACTATGGCTACACCTTC.